This T cell receptor beta chain was profiled in a study of blood T cells in healthy people across ages. The CDR3 extends over 15 amino acids. V was pared by 2 bases and J by 0 bases, with 8 bases between. The germline gives CDR1 SEHNR, CDR2 FQNEAQ (reference sequence). Primed by a sample-barcoded 5' primer and a J-beta primer mix, a second PCR proceeded for 7 to 11 cycles. One entry per CDR3 protein results from TCRdb running MiXCR on the 5' RACE reads. The data show roughly 2 million distinct CDR3 sequences, about 50% seen once. Per sample, a minimum of 6.5 million PBMCs were isolated. Overall study findings and caveats: Diversity estimates drawn from one million T cells were deemed underestimates.

With regard to this clonotype: Its antigen remains unknown.

The specimen sequenced was blood. The origin of this receptor is a woman between 35 and 50 years old in good health. The chain is built from TRBV7-9 and TRBJ2-1; D is unclear. The CDR3 region has the DNA TGTGCCAGCAGCTTAACGACAAGCTCCTACAATGAGCAGTTCTTC. It is translated as CASSLTTSSYNEQFF.